What follows are 2 T cell receptor beta chains derived from one specimen sequenced in a study of blood T cell repertoires in COVID-19. Clones were read by immunoSEQ multiplex PCR, and TCRdb kept only the in-frame ones, dropping some. The profile shows tens of thousands of clones, approximately 85% of them singletons. The sequenced sample was peripheral blood. The receptors were sampled from a man older than 75 with acute or convalescent COVID-19.

The V and J genes are TRBV29-1 and TRBJ2-1, with 8 bases aligning to TRBD2. The CDR3 loop spans 15 amino acids. Germline V gene data show CDR1 as SQVTM and CDR2 as ANQGSEA. V shed 4 bases, J shed 8 bases, and the junction held 13 bases outside the gene matches. The DNA of the CDR3 is TGCAGCGTTGCGCGACTAGCGCCTGTCCCGGATGAGCAGTTCTTC. This sequence encodes CSVARLAPVPDEQFF.

The CDR3 spells CASNPRRQPPEKLFF. The DNA for the CDR3 is TGTGCCAGTAACCCGAGGCGACAGCCGCCGGAAAAACTGTTTTTT. The V call is TRBV19, the J call TRBJ1-4, with D tentatively TRBD1 (5 bases). Germline-derived CDR1 and CDR2 are LNHDA and SQIVND (reference sequence). This CDR3 is built from 15 residues. The V end was cut by 7 bases, the J end by 8 bases, with 20 bases between.